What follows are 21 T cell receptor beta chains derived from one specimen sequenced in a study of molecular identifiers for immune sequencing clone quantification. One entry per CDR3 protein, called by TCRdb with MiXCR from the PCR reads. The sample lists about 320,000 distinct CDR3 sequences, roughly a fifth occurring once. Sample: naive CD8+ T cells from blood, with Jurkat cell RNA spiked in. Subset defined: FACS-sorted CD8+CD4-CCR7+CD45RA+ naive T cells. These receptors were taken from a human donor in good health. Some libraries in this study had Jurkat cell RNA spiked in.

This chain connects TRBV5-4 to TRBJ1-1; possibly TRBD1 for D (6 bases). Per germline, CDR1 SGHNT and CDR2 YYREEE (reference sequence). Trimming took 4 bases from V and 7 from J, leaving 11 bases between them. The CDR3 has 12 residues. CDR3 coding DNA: TGTGCCAGCAGCCCCACAGGGATTGAAGCTTTCTTT. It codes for CASSPTGIEAFF.

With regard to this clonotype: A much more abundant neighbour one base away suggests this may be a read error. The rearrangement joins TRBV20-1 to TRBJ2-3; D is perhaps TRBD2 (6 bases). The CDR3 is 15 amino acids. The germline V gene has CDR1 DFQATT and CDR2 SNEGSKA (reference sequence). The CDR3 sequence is CSARERASYTDTQCF. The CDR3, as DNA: TGCAGTGCTAGGGAGCGGGCCTCTTACACAGATACGCAGTGTTTT.

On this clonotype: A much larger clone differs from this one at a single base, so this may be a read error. The chain's CDR3 is CAISEPGGVGTSF. CDR3 nucleotide sequence: TGTGCCATCAGTGAGCCGGGGGGGGTTGGAACTTCCTTT. This rearrangement joins TRBV10-3 to TRBJ1-1, with D maybe TRBD1 (5 bases). Per the germline V gene, CDR1 is ENHRY and CDR2 is SYGVKD. The CDR3 has 13 residues.

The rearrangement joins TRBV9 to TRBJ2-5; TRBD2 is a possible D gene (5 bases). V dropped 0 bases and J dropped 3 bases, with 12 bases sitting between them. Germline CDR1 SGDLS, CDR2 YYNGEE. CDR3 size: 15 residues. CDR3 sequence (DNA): TGTGCCAGCAGCGTAGGGTATAGCGTAGAAGAGACCCAGTACTTC. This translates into CASSVGYSVEETQYF.

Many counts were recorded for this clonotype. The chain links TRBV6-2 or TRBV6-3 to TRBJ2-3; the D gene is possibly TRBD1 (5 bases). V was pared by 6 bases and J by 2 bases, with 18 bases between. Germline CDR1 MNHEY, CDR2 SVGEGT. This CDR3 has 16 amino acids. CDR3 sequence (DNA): TGTGCCAGCAGGACCCCGGACACTACCCCCACAGATACGCAGTATTTT. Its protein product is CASRTPDTTPTDTQYF.

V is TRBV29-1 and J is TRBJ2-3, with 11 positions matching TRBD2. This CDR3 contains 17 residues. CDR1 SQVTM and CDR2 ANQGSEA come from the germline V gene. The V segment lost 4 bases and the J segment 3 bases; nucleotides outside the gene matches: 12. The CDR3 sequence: CSVAGLAAKRGTDTQYF. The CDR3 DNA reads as TGCAGCGTTGCGGGACTAGCGGCCAAAAGGGGGACAGATACGCAGTATTTT.

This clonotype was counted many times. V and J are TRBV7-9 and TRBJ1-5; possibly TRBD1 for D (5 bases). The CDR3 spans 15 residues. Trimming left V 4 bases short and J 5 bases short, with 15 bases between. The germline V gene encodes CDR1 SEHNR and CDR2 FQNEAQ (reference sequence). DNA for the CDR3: TGTGCCAGCAGCTCATCCAGGGTTCAAGATCAGCCCCAGCATTTT. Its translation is CASSSSRVQDQPQHF.

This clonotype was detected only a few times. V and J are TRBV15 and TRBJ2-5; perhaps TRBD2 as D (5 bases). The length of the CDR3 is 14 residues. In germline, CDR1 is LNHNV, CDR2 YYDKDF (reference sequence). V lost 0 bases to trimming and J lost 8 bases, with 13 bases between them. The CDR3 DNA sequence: TGTGCCACCAGCAGAGATGATTCCCTAGCTACCCAGTACTTC. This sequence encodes CATSRDDSLATQYF.

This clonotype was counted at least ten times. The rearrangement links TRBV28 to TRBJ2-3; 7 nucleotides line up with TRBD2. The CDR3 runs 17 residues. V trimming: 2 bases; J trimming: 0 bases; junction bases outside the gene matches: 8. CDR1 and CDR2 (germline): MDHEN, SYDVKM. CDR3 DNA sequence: TGTGCCAGCAGTTTAATCATGGGACTAACTAGCACAGATACGCAGTATTTT. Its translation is CASSLIMGLTSTDTQYF.

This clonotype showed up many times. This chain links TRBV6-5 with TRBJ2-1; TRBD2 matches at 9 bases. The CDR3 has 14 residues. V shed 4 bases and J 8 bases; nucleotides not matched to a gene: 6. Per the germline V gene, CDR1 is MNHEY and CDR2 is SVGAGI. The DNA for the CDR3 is TGTGCCAGCAGTTTAGGGACTAGCCCCGATGAGCAGTTCTTC. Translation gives CASSLGTSPDEQFF.

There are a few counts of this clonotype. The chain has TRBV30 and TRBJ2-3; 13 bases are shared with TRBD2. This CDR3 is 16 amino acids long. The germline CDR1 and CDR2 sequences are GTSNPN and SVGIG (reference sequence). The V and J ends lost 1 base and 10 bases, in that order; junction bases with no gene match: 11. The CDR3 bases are TGTGCCTGGAGTGCCGAAACTAGCGGGAGGGGCTGGGCGCAGTATTTT. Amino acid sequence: CAWSAETSGRGWAQYF.

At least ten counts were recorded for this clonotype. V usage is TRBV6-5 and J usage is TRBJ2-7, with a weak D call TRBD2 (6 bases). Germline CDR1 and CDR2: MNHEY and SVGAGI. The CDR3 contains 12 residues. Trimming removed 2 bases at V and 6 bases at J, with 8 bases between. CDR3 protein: CASSYMGGEQYF. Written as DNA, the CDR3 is TGTGCCAGCAGTTACATGGGGGGCGAGCAGTACTTC.

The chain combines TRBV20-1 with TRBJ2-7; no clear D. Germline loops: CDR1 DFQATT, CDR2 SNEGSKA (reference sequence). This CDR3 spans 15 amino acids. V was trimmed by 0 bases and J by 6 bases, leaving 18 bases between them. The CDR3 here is CSARDSDRPAIEQYF. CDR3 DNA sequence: TGCAGTGCTAGAGATTCGGACCGACCAGCCATCGAGCAGTACTTC.

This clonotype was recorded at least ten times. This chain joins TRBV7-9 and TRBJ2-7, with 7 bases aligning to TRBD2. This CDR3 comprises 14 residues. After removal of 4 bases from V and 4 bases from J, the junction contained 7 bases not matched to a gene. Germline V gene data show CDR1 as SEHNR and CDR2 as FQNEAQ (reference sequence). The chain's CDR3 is CASSSRMGGYEQYF. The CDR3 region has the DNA TGTGCCAGCAGCTCCCGAATGGGAGGGTACGAGCAGTACTTC.

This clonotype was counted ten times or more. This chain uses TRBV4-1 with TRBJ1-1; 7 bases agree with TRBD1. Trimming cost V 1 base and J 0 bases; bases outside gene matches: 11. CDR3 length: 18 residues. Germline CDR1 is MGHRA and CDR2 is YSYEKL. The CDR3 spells CASSQALTGTALNTEAFF. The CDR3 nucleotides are TGCGCCAGCAGCCAAGCCCTGACCGGGACAGCTTTGAACACTGAAGCTTTCTTT.

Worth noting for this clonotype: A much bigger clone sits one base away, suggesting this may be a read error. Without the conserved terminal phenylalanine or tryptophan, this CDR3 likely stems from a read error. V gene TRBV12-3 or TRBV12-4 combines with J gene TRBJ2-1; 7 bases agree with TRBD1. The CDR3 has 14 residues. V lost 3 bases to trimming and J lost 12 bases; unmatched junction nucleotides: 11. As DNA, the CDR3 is TGTGCCAGCAGTTTCGGGACAGATGGGAGTGGGCAGTTCTAC. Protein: CASSFGTDGSGQFY.

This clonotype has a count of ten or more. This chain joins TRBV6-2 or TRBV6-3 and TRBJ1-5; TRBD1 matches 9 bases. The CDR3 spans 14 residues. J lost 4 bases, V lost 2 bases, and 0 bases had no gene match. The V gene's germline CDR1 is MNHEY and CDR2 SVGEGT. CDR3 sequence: CASSYGTGNQPQHF. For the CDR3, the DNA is TGTGCCAGCAGTTACGGGACAGGGAATCAGCCCCAGCATTTT.

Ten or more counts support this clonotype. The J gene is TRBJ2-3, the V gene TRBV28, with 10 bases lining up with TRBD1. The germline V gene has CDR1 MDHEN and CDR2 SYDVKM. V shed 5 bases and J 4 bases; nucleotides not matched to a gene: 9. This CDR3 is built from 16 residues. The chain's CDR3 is CASSGSRDRGSDTQYF. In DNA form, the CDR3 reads TGTGCCAGCAGTGGAAGCCGGGACAGGGGTTCAGATACGCAGTATTTT.

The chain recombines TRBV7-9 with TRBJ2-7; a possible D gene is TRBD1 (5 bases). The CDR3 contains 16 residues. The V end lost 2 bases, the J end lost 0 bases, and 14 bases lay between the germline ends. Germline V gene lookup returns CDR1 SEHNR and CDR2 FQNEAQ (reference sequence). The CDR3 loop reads CASSLQTQGNSYEQYF. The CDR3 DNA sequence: TGTGCCAGCAGCTTACAGACGCAGGGCAACTCCTACGAGCAGTACTTC.

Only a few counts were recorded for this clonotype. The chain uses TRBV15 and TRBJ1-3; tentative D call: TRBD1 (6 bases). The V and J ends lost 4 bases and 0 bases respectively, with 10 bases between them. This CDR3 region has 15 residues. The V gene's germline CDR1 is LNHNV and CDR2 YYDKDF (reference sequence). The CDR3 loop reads CATSTDRSSGNTIYF. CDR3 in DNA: TGTGCCACCAGCACAGACAGGAGCTCTGGAAACACCATATATTTT.

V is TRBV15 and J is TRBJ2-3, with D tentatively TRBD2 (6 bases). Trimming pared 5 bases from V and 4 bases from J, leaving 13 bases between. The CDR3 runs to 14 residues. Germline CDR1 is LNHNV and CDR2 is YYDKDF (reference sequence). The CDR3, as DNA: TGTGCCACCAGCGAAGAGACTAGGGCAGATACGCAGTATTTT. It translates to CATSEETRADTQYF. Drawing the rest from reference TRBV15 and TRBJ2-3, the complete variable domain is DAMVIQNPRYQVTQFGKPVTLSCSQTLNHNVMYWYQQKSSQAPKLLFHYYDKDFNNEADTPDNFQSRRPNTSFCFLDIRSPGLGDTAMYLCATSEETRADTQYFGPGTRLTVL.